This TCR beta chain was sequenced during a study of shared clonotypes between healthy human individuals. Some clones are missing from TCRdb's copy, which holds only in-frame ones; the method was immunoSEQ multiplex PCR. The sample yields about 2.4 million clones, roughly nine tenths seen once. This CDR3 region has 16 residues. Germline lookup yields CDR1 SGHRS and CDR2 YFSETQ. Trimming took 0 bases from V and 7 from J; bases not matched to a gene: 9. Sequencing was performed on naive CD4+ T cells sorted from blood. Sample subset: CD45RA+ positively selected. The chain joins TRBV5-1 to TRBJ2-1; 8 nucleotides match TRBD2. The clonotype comes from a man between 18 and 29 years old in good health. CDR3 bases: TGCGCCAGCAGCTTGGCCGCCAGTATAGCGGGGAATGAGCAGTTCTTC. This gives the protein CASSLAASIAGNEQFF.